This passage covers 17 T cell receptor beta chains from one sample sequenced in a study of T cell changes during pregnancy in multiple sclerosis. Measured with immunoSEQ multiplex PCR; TCRdb has only the in-frame clones, and not every one. The sample lists some 61,000 clones, about 90% occurring once. The starting material was peripheral blood, obtained in the second trimester of pregnancy. These receptors originate from a female donor with multiple sclerosis, enrolled in a pregnancy study.

This chain connects TRBV7-3 to TRBJ2-5; D is perhaps TRBD2 (6 bases). In germline, CDR1 is SGHTA, CDR2 FQGTGA. The CDR3 loop spans 13 amino acids. The ends were cut back, 5 bases at V and 2 bases at J, with 9 bases in the middle. CDR3 region: CASSPTRQETQYF. The DNA of the CDR3 is TGTGCCAGCAGCCCGACTAGACAAGAGACCCAGTACTTC. Full variable domain (rest looked up from reference TRBV7-3 and TRBJ2-5): GAGVSQTPSNKVTEKGKYVELRCDPISGHTALYWYRQSLGQGPEFLIYFQGTGAADDSGLPNDRFFAVRPEGSVSTLKIQRTERGDSAVYLCASSPTRQETQYFGPGTRLLVL.

The chain joins TRBV7-3 to TRBJ2-4; no definite D call. The V end lost 4 bases, the J end lost 0 bases, and 10 bases lay between the germline ends. The CDR3 is 15 amino acids. CDR1 is SGHTA and CDR2 is FQGTGA in the germline V gene. The CDR3 reads CASSWPFIAKNIQYF. The CDR3, as DNA: TGTGCCAGCAGCTGGCCTTTTATAGCCAAAAACATTCAGTACTTC.

The chain links TRBV30 to TRBJ1-1, with D perhaps TRBD1 (5 bases). This CDR3 region has 13 residues. V lost 5 bases, J lost 1 base, and 11 bases lay in between. Germline CDR1 GTSNPN, CDR2 SVGIG (reference sequence). This CDR3 reads CAWAGRRNTEAFF. The DNA of the CDR3 is TGTGCCTGGGCGGGACGGAGGAACACTGAAGCTTTCTTT.

V is TRBV18 and J is TRBJ2-4; no definite D call. Germline values: CDR1 KGHSH, CDR2 LQKENI. V was shortened by 1 base and J by 0 bases, with 4 bases between the two germline ends. There are 14 residues in the CDR3. The CDR3 protein is CASSPQLAKNIQYF. CDR3 coding DNA: TGTGCCAGCTCACCACAGCTAGCCAAAAACATTCAGTACTTC.

The chain links TRBV19 to TRBJ1-4, with no clear D. Germline CDR1 LNHDA, CDR2 SQIVND (reference sequence). The CDR3 runs 13 residues. V was clipped by 8 bases and J by 4 bases, with 11 bases between them. The CDR3 spells CASGLGYNEKLFF. The CDR3 bases are TGTGCCAGTGGACTGGGATATAATGAAAAACTGTTTTTT. Full variable domain (outside the CDR3, taken from reference TRBV19 and TRBJ1-4): DGGITQSPKYLFRKEGQNVTLSCEQNLNHDAMYWYRQDPGQGLRLIYYSQIVNDFQKGDIAEGYSVSREKKESFPLTVTSAQKNPTAFYLCASGLGYNEKLFFGSGTQLSVL.

V and J are TRBV7-8 and TRBJ2-3; 8 nucleotides match TRBD2. CDR3 length: 16 residues. Germline CDR1 and CDR2: SGHVS and FQNEAQ. Germline trimming cut 4 bases from V and 6 bases from J; bases unmatched to any gene: 12. The CDR3 DNA reads as TGTGCCAGCAGCTATACGGGGGGGCTCCGGCTGGATACGCAGTATTTT. Residues: CASSYTGGLRLDTQYF.

This rearrangement joins TRBV10-3 to TRBJ2-3, with 9 bases lining up with TRBD2. Trimming at V came to 0 bases and at J to 1 base, leaving 2 bases not matched to a gene. Germline V gives CDR1 ENHRY, CDR2 SYGVKD. The CDR3 runs 16 residues. The CDR3 protein is CAISESASGGTDTQYF. The CDR3 nucleotides are TGTGCCATCAGTGAGTCTGCTAGCGGGGGCACAGATACGCAGTATTTT.

The rearrangement links TRBV10-1 to TRBJ2-7, with 10 bases matching TRBD1. This CDR3 region has 15 residues. From germline, CDR1 is WNHNN and CDR2 SYGVQD (reference sequence). V lost 7 bases to trimming and J lost 1 base; unmatched junction nucleotides: 7. The CDR3 nucleotides are TGCGCCAGCATCCCTGGGACAGGGGATTCCTACGAGCAGTACTTC. Its protein product is CASIPGTGDSYEQYF.

This clone has just one count. The V and J genes are TRBV2 and TRBJ1-5; D may be TRBD1 (6 bases). Germline CDR1 is SNHLY and CDR2 is FYNNEI. V was clipped by 6 bases and J by 3 bases, with 12 bases between them. The CDR3 is made up of 14 amino acids. DNA of the CDR3: TGTGCCAGCAGCGGTACAGGGATCAATCAGCCCCAGCATTTT. It encodes CASSGTGINQPQHF.

This clone was found once. Without the conserved terminal phenylalanine or tryptophan, this CDR3 likely stems from a read error. It is unclear where the CDR3 begins or ends on the DNA, so no DNA is shown, and the CDR3 is as TCRdb lists it. The chain carries TRBV6-1 and TRBJ1-2; the table's D call, TRBD1, was not checked against the DNA. The CDR3 has 12 residues if both end residues are counted. Germline-derived CDR1 and CDR2 are MNHNS and SASEGT. This chain's CDR3 is CASSVGGTGAEV.

The V gene is TRBV29-1, the J gene TRBJ1-2; D remains ambiguous. Germline V gives CDR1 SQVTM, CDR2 ANQGSEA. The CDR3 contains 14 residues. V was cut by 2 bases and J by 5 bases, with 15 bases left in between. CDR3 protein: CSVETRDTLYGYTF. As DNA, the CDR3 is TGCAGCGTTGAAACACGCGACACACTTTATGGCTACACCTTC.

This clone was observed a few times. The V and J genes are TRBV19 and TRBJ1-5, with 11 bases fitting TRBD1. Trimming removed 5 bases from V and 8 bases from J; junction bases left unmatched: 8. Germline V gene lookup returns CDR1 LNHDA and CDR2 SQIVND (reference sequence). This CDR3 contains 15 residues. CDR3 sequence reads: CASSPDRGPGEPQHF. CDR3 DNA sequence: TGTGCCAGTAGTCCGGACAGGGGGCCAGGTGAGCCCCAGCATTTT.

This rearrangement joins TRBV7-7 to TRBJ2-5; D is possibly TRBD1 (5 bases). Germline lookup yields CDR1 SSHAT and CDR2 FNYEAQ (reference sequence). V lost 1 base and J lost 2, with 11 bases in between. This CDR3 contains 15 residues. The DNA of the CDR3 is TGTGCCAGCAGCTTAGGGGCAGGGCAACAAGAGACCCAGTACTTC. It is translated as CASSLGAGQQETQYF.

J is TRBJ1-5 and V is TRBV19; 7 nucleotides line up with TRBD1. The trim removed 1 base at V and 5 bases at J, leaving 2 bases unmatched. The CDR3 consists of 14 residues. From germline, CDR1 is LNHDA and CDR2 SQIVND (reference sequence). This chain's CDR3 is CASSIVTGDQPQHF. The CDR3 DNA follows: TGTGCCAGTAGTATAGTAACAGGGGATCAGCCCCAGCATTTT.

This clone showed up just a few times. The chain couples TRBV11-2 to TRBJ1-2, with TRBD1 identical over 7 bases. The CDR3 has 13 amino acids. CDR1 is SGHAT and CDR2 is FQNNGV in the germline V gene. Here the CDR3 DNA reads TGTGCTATCGAGACAGGGTATTTCGATGGCTACACCTTC. Translation gives CAIETGYFDGYTF.

This chain connects TRBV7-9 to TRBJ1-1; 8 nucleotides align to TRBD1. The V gene's germline CDR1 is SEHNR and CDR2 FQNEAQ (reference sequence). The CDR3 covers 14 residues. With V trimmed by 5 bases and J by 5 bases, 7 bases remained unmatched. The CDR3 is CASSPRTGTTEAFF. The CDR3 DNA reads as TGTGCCAGCAGCCCAAGGACAGGGACGACTGAAGCTTTCTTT.

V gene TRBV15 combines with J gene TRBJ1-2; no definite D call. The CDR3 loop spans 13 amino acids. CDR1 is LNHNV and CDR2 is YYDKDF in the germline V gene (reference sequence). Trimming cost V 0 bases and J 10 bases, with 12 bases left between them. This CDR3 reads CATSRDFGENYTF. The CDR3 DNA follows: TGTGCCACCAGCAGAGATTTCGGGGAGAACTACACCTTC.